A selection of T cell receptor beta chains follows, all from one sample in a study of T cells in lung cancer brain metastases. Sequenced by immunoSEQ multiplex PCR; TCRdb stores in-frame clones only, minus some. The sample carries 3,000 or so clones, 86% recorded once. Input material: tumor tissue from the primary lung tumor. These receptor sequences come from a woman between 45 and 60 years old with non-small cell lung cancer. Both conserved end residues are part of each CDR3. The order of the fields is clone size, D gene, J gene, V gene, CDR3 protein, CDR3 DNA. A D gene is named only where the DNA matches it firmly. Some rows mark clone size as missing; the rest say once, few, many or name a class of expanded clone.

- | - | TRBJ2-3 | TRBV29-1 | CSPSRVKWGDTQYF | TGCAGCCCGTCCCGGGTTAAGTGGGGGGATACGCAGTATTTT
- | TRBD1 | TRBJ1-1 | TRBV14 | CASSRGLNTEAFF | TGTGCCAGCAGCAGGGGGCTGAACACTGAAGCTTTCTTT
- | TRBD2 | TRBJ2-3 | TRBV4-3 | CVSSPKLFSGGEADTQYF | TGCGTCAGCAGCCCTAAACTTTTTAGCGGGGGGGAGGCAGATACGCAGTATTTT
- | - | TRBJ1-1 | TRBV14 | CASSRGLHTEVFF | TGTGCCAGCAGCCGAGGGTTACACACTGAAGTTTTCTTT
- | - | TRBJ1-1 | TRBV19 | CASSIYGMNTEAFF | TGTGCCAGTAGTATTTACGGAATGAACACTGAAGCTTTCTTT
- | - | TRBJ1-4 | TRBV5-4 | CASSPDRSHSGREKLFF | TGTGCCAGCAGCCCTGACAGATCGCACTCTGGTAGGGAAAAACTGTTTTTT
- | - | TRBJ1-3 | TRBV6-4 | CASSDSRGRGNTIYF | TGTGCCAGCAGTGACTCGAGAGGGAGGGGAAACACCATATATTTT
once | - | TRBJ2-5 | TRBV27 | CASSGYGGSQETQYF | TGTGCCAGCAGCGGGTACGGGGGCAGCCAAGAGACCCAGTACTTC
- | - | TRBJ1-1 | TRBV18 | CASSPKGYANTEAFF | TGTGCCAGCTCACCAAAGGGATACGCGAACACTGAAGCTTTCTTT
- | - | TRBJ1-1 | TRBV11-2 | CVSTISGGRTEAFF | TGTGTCAGCACCATTAGTGGTGGGCGGACTGAAGCTTTCTTT
- | - | TRBJ1-1 | TRBV19 | CASSLPGPEAFF | TGTGCCAGTAGTCTACCGGGACCGGAAGCTTTCTTT
- | - | TRBJ1-2 | TRBV10-3 | CAISDPGGDDYGYTF | TGTGCCATCAGTGACCCGGGGGGGGACGATTATGGCTACACCTTC
- | - | TRBJ1-1 | TRBV14 | CASQKGLNTEAFF | TGTGCTAGCCAGAAGGGCCTGAACACTGAAGCTTTCTTT
- | - | TRBJ1-4 | TRBV18 | CASSPGASNEKLFF | TGTGCCAGCTCACCAGGGGCTAGTAATGAAAAACTGTTTTTT
few | - | TRBJ2-1 | TRBV11-1 | CASSLLYIPNEQFF | TGTGCCAGCAGCTTACTGTACATTCCCAATGAGCAGTTCTTC
- | - | TRBJ1-6 | TRBV13 | CASSFQGSSYNSPLHF | TGTGCCAGCAGCTTCCAGGGTAGCTCCTATAATTCACCCCTCCACTTT
- | - | TRBJ2-6 | TRBV9 | CASSVTGFAGANVLTF | TGTGCCAGCAGCGTGACAGGTTTCGCTGGGGCCAACGTCCTGACTTTC
- | - | TRBJ1-1 | TRBV4-1 | CASSRQGSGLNTEAFF | TGCGCCAGCAGCCGCCAGGGGTCCGGCTTGAACACTGAAGCTTTCTTT
- | TRBD1 | TRBJ1-2 | TRBV7-2 | CASSLLGQGAYGYTF | TGTGCCAGCAGCTTATTGGGACAGGGGGCTTATGGCTACACCTTC
- | TRBD2 | TRBJ2-3 | TRBV10-1 | CASSGTGGGRYEIDTQYF | TGCGCCAGCAGTGGGACGGGGGGGGGCAGGTACGAAATCGATACGCAGTATTTT
- | - | TRBJ1-1 | TRBV28 | CASSETGGTEAFF | TGTGCCAGCAGTGAAACAGGCGGGACTGAAGCTTTCTTT
- | TRBD1 | TRBJ1-1 | TRBV5-6 | CASSLGRGRGEAFF | TGTGCCAGCAGCTTGGGGAGGGGGCGGGGTGAAGCTTTCTTT
- | - | TRBJ1-2 | TRBV14 | CASSPEQGMYGYTF | TGTGCCAGCAGCCCCGAACAGGGAATGTATGGCTACACCTTC
large | TRBD2 | TRBJ2-1 | TRBV7-9 | CASSSPGLAGLEQFF | TGTGCCAGCAGCTCGCCGGGACTAGCGGGTTTAGAGCAGTTCTTC
- | TRBD2 | TRBJ2-1 | TRBV5-4 | CASSAGGGLGEQFF | TGTGCCAGCAGCGCTGGGGGGGGGTTAGGTGAGCAGTTCTTC
- | - | TRBJ1-1 | TRBV7-3 | CASSPMGNTEAFF | TGTGCCAGCAGCCCCATGGGGAACACTGAAGCTTTCTTT
- | - | TRBJ2-3 | TRBV6-4 | CASRRGVSTDTQYF | TGTGCCAGCAGGAGGGGGGTTAGCACAGATACGCAGTATTTT
- | TRBD1 | TRBJ1-5 | TRBV5-5 | CASSLRTGNQSQHF | TGTGCCAGCAGCTTGAGGACAGGAAATCAGTCCCAGCATTTT
- | TRBD1 | TRBJ2-2 | TRBV19 | CASSMIGQGFNTGELFF | TGTGCCAGTAGTATGATTGGACAGGGGTTCAACACCGGAGAGCTGTTTTTT
- | - | TRBJ1-1 | TRBV6-5 | CASSYSGRTEAFF | TGTGCCAGCAGTTACTCGGGGCGCACTGAAGCTTTCTTT
- | TRBD1 | TRBJ1-2 | TRBV7-2 | CASSPGGTYGYTF | TGTGCCAGCAGCCCAGGGGGCACGTATGGCTACACCTTC
once | TRBD1 | TRBJ1-3 | TRBV7-9 | CASSSGTTGVDTIYF | TGTGCCAGCAGCTCTGGGACCACAGGGGTTGACACCATATATTTT
- | - | TRBJ1-1 | TRBV28 | CASADSPNTEAFF | TGTGCCAGCGCAGACAGCCCCAACACTGAAGCTTTCTTT
- | - | TRBJ2-2 | TRBV2 | CASSGAEGTGELFF | TGTGCCAGCAGTGGGGCGGAGGGCACCGGGGAGCTGTTTTTT
- | TRBD1 | TRBJ1-4 | TRBV7-8 | CASSLGVQGSFQSTNEKLFF | TGTGCCAGCAGCTTAGGGGTACAGGGGTCTTTTCAATCAACTAATGAAAAACTGTTTTTT
- | TRBD1 | TRBJ1-2 | TRBV29-1 | CSVGIGGDYYGYTF | TGCAGCGTTGGAATAGGGGGCGATTACTATGGCTACACCTTC
- | - | TRBJ2-1 | TRBV7-9 | CASSLASAPFQYNEQFF | TGTGCCAGCAGCTTAGCCTCGGCACCCTTCCAATACAATGAGCAGTTCTTC
few | TRBD1 | TRBJ2-7 | TRBV19 | CASSPTGSVAQYF | TGTGCCAGTAGTCCGACAGGGTCTGTAGCTCAGTACTTC
- | - | TRBJ1-1 | TRBV7-6 | CASSSQGGTEAFF | TGTGCCAGCAGCTCACAGGGCGGCACTGAAGCTTTCTTT
- | TRBD1 | TRBJ1-6 | TRBV7-9 | CASSPTGWNSPLHF | TGTGCCAGCAGCCCGACAGGGTGGAATTCACCCCTCCACTTT
once | - | TRBJ1-5 | TRBV7-6 | CASSLGVGNQPQHF | TGTGCCAGCAGCTTAGGGGTAGGGAATCAGCCCCAGCATTTT
- | TRBD2 | TRBJ2-5 | TRBV9 | CASSFQGLAGETQYF | TGTGCCAGCAGCTTCCAGGGACTAGCTGGGGAGACCCAGTACTTC
- | TRBD1 | TRBJ2-7 | TRBV6-4 | CATYERGQAPDLSYEQYF | TGTGCCACCTACGAAAGGGGACAGGCGCCGGATCTCTCCTACGAGCAGTACTTC
- | - | TRBJ2-4 | TRBV19 | CAAPGAGDQVSAKNIQYF | TGTGCCGCACCTGGGGCAGGGGATCAGGTTTCGGCCAAAAACATTCAGTACTTC
- | TRBD1 | TRBJ1-2 | TRBV14 | CASSQGTGFGYTF | TGTGCCAGCAGCCAAGGGACAGGGTTTGGCTACACCTTC
once | - | TRBJ1-6 | TRBV7-2 | CASSQESPLHF | TGTGCCAGCAGCCAAGAATCACCCCTCCACTTT
- | - | TRBJ1-1 | TRBV27 | CASFRAQGPTEAFF | TGTGCCAGCTTCCGGGCCCAGGGGCCCACTGAAGCTTTCTTT
- | - | TRBJ2-4 | TRBV4-3 | CASSQDTGSGAKNIQYF | TGCGCCAGCAGCCAAGATACGGGGAGCGGAGCCAAAAACATTCAGTACTTC
- | - | TRBJ1-2 | TRBV6-5 | CASSYKGNYGYTF | TGTGCCAGCAGTTACAAGGGGAACTATGGCTACACCTTC
- | TRBD1 | TRBJ2-6 | TRBV27 | CASSSTTGAGANVLTF | TGTGCCAGCAGTTCTACGACAGGGGCTGGGGCCAACGTCCTGACTTTC
- | TRBD1 | TRBJ1-1 | TRBV28 | CASIPPGQGSTEAFF | TGTGCCAGCATTCCTCCGGGACAGGGGTCTACTGAAGCTTTCTTT
- | - | TRBJ2-2 | TRBV5-6 | CASSQTGTNTGELFF | TGTGCCAGCAGCCAGACAGGAACGAACACCGGGGAGCTGTTTTTT
- | - | TRBJ1-1 | TRBV7-9 | CASSFIVNTEAFF | TGTGCCAGCAGCTTCATAGTAAACACTGAAGCTTTCTTT